This T cell receptor (beta chain) emerged from a study of blood T cell repertoires in COVID-19. Study-wide background: T cells, B-cell-depleted T cells, or PBMCs provided the cDNA or gDNA that served as material.

Original analysis: Estimates of nucleated cell counts were drawn from the amplification of reference gene primers. The method was immunoSEQ multiplex PCR; TCRdb's version includes in-frame clones alone and lacks a portion of them. Clone size and the V and J calls come from that table; the DNA yielded D and trimming. This sample yields over 200,000 clones, of which roughly 84% are seen a single time; 2% to 2.5% belongs to the top ten. Germline CDR1 and CDR2: SGHNT and YYREEE (reference sequence). Trimming removed 0 bases at V and 5 bases at J, with 11 bases between. This CDR3 region has 14 residues. The source material was peripheral blood. This TCR derives from a man aged 35-49 years who had recovered from COVID-19. The chain joins TRBV5-4 to TRBJ1-1, with D uncertain. In DNA form, the CDR3 reads TGTGCCAGCAGCTTGGTATCAGTGCCGACTGAAGCTTTCTTT. The encoded protein is CASSLVSVPTEAFF.